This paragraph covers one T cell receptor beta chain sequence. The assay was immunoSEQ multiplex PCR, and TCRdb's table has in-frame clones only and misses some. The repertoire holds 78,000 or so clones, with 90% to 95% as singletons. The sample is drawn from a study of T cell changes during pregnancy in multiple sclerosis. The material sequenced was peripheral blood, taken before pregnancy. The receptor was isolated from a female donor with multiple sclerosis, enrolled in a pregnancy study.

Here the CDR3 reads CASSIGGTPTGGYEQFF. The CDR3 coding sequence is TGTGCCAGTAGTATAGGCGGGACCCCTACAGGAGGGTATGAGCAGTTCTTC. The chain has TRBV19 and TRBJ2-1, with D perhaps matching TRBD2 (6 bases). V was pared by 1 base and J by 8 bases, with 21 bases between. Germline V gene sequence: CDR1 LNHDA, CDR2 SQIVND (reference sequence). The CDR3 has 17 amino acids.